The 24 T cell receptor beta chains below come from one sample, sequenced in a study of T-cell reconstitution after alpha-beta-depleted transplantation in children (dated by TCRdb to the mid-2010s). Library creation used PCR. TCRdb shows the sequencer as Illumina HiSeq 2500. To normalize quantification of the TCRbeta repertoire, the TCR libraries were built with molecular barcoding that relied on unique molecular identifiers. TCRdb applied fastp at Q25 and MiXCR to the public reads, then kept only in-frame beta chains. Each entry is one CDR3 protein sequence, shown with its most common DNA and genes. The table for this sample lists approximately 800,000 distinct CDR3 sequences; roughly 15% of them were counted only once. The ten largest clones take up about 4.6% of the sample. The treatment or condition tag for this specimen amounts to: allogeneic hematopoietic cell transplantation with graft depleted of TCRalphabeta T cells and CD19 B cells.

The input for sequencing was PBMCs, mostly from graft donor cells, taken 360 days after TCRalphabeta/CD19-depleted stem cell transplant. The receptors stem from a male patient under 18 who had a stem cell transplant for acute lymphoblastic leukemia, so the T cells may come from the graft donor.

This clonotype was seen more than once but under ten times. The chain is built from TRBV6-1 and TRBJ1-1; 8 bases are shared with TRBD1. The J segment lost 6 bases and the V segment lost 5 bases, leaving 11 bases of the junction unmatched. The CDR3 covers 15 residues. Germline lookup yields CDR1 MNHNS and CDR2 SASEGT. The chain's CDR3 is CASSLGQVTLPEAFF. CDR3 in DNA: TGTGCCAGCAGTCTGGGACAGGTTACGTTACCTGAAGCTTTCTTT.

The rearrangement uses TRBV5-1 and TRBJ2-7; either TRBD1 or TRBD2 may fit D (5 bases each). V was pared by 4 bases and J by 2 bases, with 16 bases between. Germline CDR1 SGHRS, CDR2 YFSETQ. This CDR3 has 15 residues. The CDR3: CASSRPGTLTYEQYF. CDR3 DNA: TGCGCCAGCAGCCGGCCCGGGACGTTAACCTACGAGCAGTACTTC.

This clonotype was seen a few times. The genes are TRBV4-1 and TRBJ1-1; TRBD1 might be the D (6 bases). The CDR3 is 15 amino acids. Trimming stripped 0 bases from V and 5 bases from J, with 13 bases between. Germline CDR1 MGHRA, CDR2 YSYEKL. The CDR3 sequence: CASSQDWQGPTEAFF. The DNA for the CDR3 is TGCGCCAGCAGCCAAGATTGGCAGGGGCCGACTGAAGCTTTCTTT.

Turning to this clonotype: One end of the junction does not line up with germline, which may come from a read error. The chain links TRBV20-1 to TRBJ2-5; the match to TRBD2 covers 7 bases. This CDR3 is 13 amino acids long. CDR1 DFQATT and CDR2 SNEGSKA come from the germline V gene (reference sequence). CDR3 region: CSVRGWRGETQYF. In DNA, the CDR3 is TGCAGTGTTAGAGGGTGGCGGGGGGAGACCCAGTACTTC.

This clonotype has a handful of counts. The chain carries TRBV10-3 and TRBJ1-2, with unresolved D. Germline V gene lookup returns CDR1 ENHRY and CDR2 SYGVKD. The CDR3 is 13 residues long. The V gene lost 6 bases and the J gene lost 4 bases, with 12 bases spanning the gap. CDR3 residues: CAISSGPGYGYTF. In DNA form, the CDR3 reads TGTGCCATCAGCTCGGGTCCTGGCTATGGCTACACCTTC.

This clonotype was seen more than once but under ten times. This rearrangement joins TRBV20-1 to TRBJ2-5, with a tentative D call TRBD2 (6 bases). V was shortened by 4 bases and J by 4 bases, with 22 bases between the two germline ends. Germline V gene lookup returns CDR1 DFQATT and CDR2 SNEGSKA (reference sequence). CDR3 length: 16 amino acids. The CDR3 coding sequence is TGCAGTGCTAAATTTAGCGGTAACGAACGTGGAGAGACCCAGTACTTC. Protein product: CSAKFSGNERGETQYF.

This clonotype was observed a few times. This sequence joins TRBV27 and TRBJ2-7, with D unclear. This CDR3 has 14 amino acids. CDR1 MNHEY and CDR2 SMNVEV come from the germline V gene (reference sequence). Trimming cost V 3 bases and J 0 bases, with 9 bases left between them. The CDR3 bases are TGTGCCAGCAGTTTTTGGGCGGCCTCCTACGAGCAGTACTTC. Translating gives CASSFWAASYEQYF.

The rearrangement joins TRBV18 to TRBJ1-6; possibly TRBD1 for D (6 bases). The CDR3 runs 15 residues. Germline V gene data show CDR1 as KGHSH and CDR2 as LQKENI. V lost 4 bases and J 8 bases, leaving 15 bases between the germline ends. Here the CDR3 DNA reads TGTGCCAGCTCACTTCATTCAGGGGTGGATTCACCCCTCCACTTT. This sequence encodes CASSLHSGVDSPLHF.

This clonotype was counted between two and nine times. The genes are TRBV7-9 and TRBJ2-7; 10 positions match TRBD2. CDR1 is SEHNR and CDR2 is FQNEAQ in the germline V gene (reference sequence). The CDR3 contains 16 residues. V was clipped by 2 bases and J by 4 bases; unmatched bases: 8. CDR3: CASSLPTSGKSYEQYF. The CDR3 DNA reads TGTGCCAGCAGCTTACCAACTAGCGGGAAAAGTTACGAGCAGTACTTC. Based on the CDR3 plus reference TRBV7-9 and TRBJ2-7, the full variable domain is DTGVSQNPRHKITKRGQNVTFRCDPISEHNRLYWYRQTLGQGPEFLTYFQNEAQLEKSRLLSDRFSAERPKGSFSTLEIQRTEQGDSAMYLCASSLPTSGKSYEQYFGPGTRLTVT.

This clonotype was seen at least ten times. CDR3 coding DNA: TGCGCCAGCAGCCAACTTACTCCGAACACCGGGGAGCTGTTTTTT. This sequence encodes CASSQLTPNTGELFF. The gene calls are TRBV4-1 and TRBJ2-2; D gene ambiguous. The CDR3 contains 15 residues. The germline gives CDR1 MGHRA, CDR2 YSYEKL. Trimming left V 2 bases short and J 0 bases short, with 7 bases between.

The chain links TRBV29-1 to TRBJ1-1, with TRBD1 matching over 7 bases. The CDR3 totals 13 residues. V lost 6 bases and J lost 2; bases outside the gene matches: 6. Germline values: CDR1 SQVTM, CDR2 ANQGSEA. The CDR3 is CSVTGIGNTEAFF. As DNA, the CDR3 is TGCAGCGTGACAGGGATTGGTAACACTGAAGCTTTCTTT.

This rearrangement joins TRBV29-1 to TRBJ1-2; D call uncertain. Trimming left V 4 bases short and J 0 bases short, with 6 bases between. The CDR3 extends over 12 amino acids. Germline lookup yields CDR1 SQVTM and CDR2 ANQGSEA. In DNA, the CDR3 is TGCAGCGTTGTGGGAGCTAACTATGGCTACACCTTC. This translates into CSVVGANYGYTF.

This clonotype was counted only a few times. CDR3 in amino acids: CASDVGLAGGLNNEQFF. CDR3 DNA: TGCGCCAGCGACGTCGGACTAGCGGGAGGGCTGAACAATGAGCAGTTCTTC. V is TRBV5-1 and J is TRBJ2-1; 15 bases align to TRBD2. The germline V gene has CDR1 SGHRS and CDR2 YFSETQ. This CDR3 is 17 amino acids long. V shed 7 bases and J 5 bases; nucleotides not matched to a gene: 10.

This clonotype was observed a few times. The genes are TRBV29-1 and TRBJ2-1, with TRBD2 matching 9 bases. The germline V gene encodes CDR1 SQVTM and CDR2 ANQGSEA. The CDR3 is 14 amino acids. With V trimmed by 5 bases and J by 7 bases, 9 bases remained unmatched. For the CDR3, the DNA is TGCAGCGTTCTGATCGCGGGAGGGTGGAATGAGCAGTTCTTC. It codes for CSVLIAGGWNEQFF.

The chain joins TRBV3-1 to TRBJ2-5; possible D gene TRBD1, 6 bases. Germline V gene data show CDR1 as LGHDT and CDR2 as YNNKEL (reference sequence). The V end lost 4 bases, the J end lost 2 bases, and 11 bases lay between the germline ends. The CDR3 runs to 14 residues. For the CDR3, the DNA is TGTGCCAGCAGCCGCCTACAGGGACAAGAGACCCAGTACTTC. Protein: CASSRLQGQETQYF.

The table lists this clonotype with a few counts. This chain's CDR3 is CASSESGIREQYF. The CDR3 DNA reads TGTGCCAGCAGTGAATCGGGAATCCGCGAGCAGTACTTC. The chain combines TRBV25-1 with TRBJ2-7, with D maybe TRBD2 (5 bases). Germline V gene data show CDR1 as MGHDK and CDR2 as SYGVNS. V gave up 1 base and J gave up 6 bases, with 10 bases separating them. This CDR3 comprises 13 residues.

The J gene is TRBJ2-2, the V gene TRBV7-3; D is possibly TRBD2 (6 bases). The V gene lost 0 bases and the J gene lost 6 bases, with 17 bases spanning the gap. The CDR3 sequence is 17 residues long. Germline assignment: CDR1 SGHTA and CDR2 FQGTGA. The chain's CDR3 is CASSLTPGLPQAGELFF. The CDR3, as DNA: TGTGCCAGCAGCTTAACCCCGGGACTCCCTCAGGCCGGGGAGCTGTTTTTT.

This clonotype was counted at least ten times. The V and J genes are TRBV24-1 and TRBJ2-1, with D tentatively TRBD1 (5 bases). CDR1 and CDR2 (germline): KGHDR, SFDVKD. V was shortened by 2 bases and J by 3 bases, with 10 bases between the two germline ends. This CDR3 comprises 15 residues. This CDR3 reads CATSDYSDSYNEQFF. CDR3 DNA: TGTGCCACCAGTGATTATTCCGACAGCTACAATGAGCAGTTCTTC.

This chain links TRBV6-1 with TRBJ2-7; the match to TRBD1 covers 9 bases. V shed 6 bases and J 1 base; nucleotides not matched to a gene: 7. Germline lookup yields CDR1 MNHNS and CDR2 SASEGT. There are 15 residues in the CDR3. CDR3: CASSPTGTGSYEQYF. The CDR3, as DNA: TGTGCCAGCAGCCCCACCGGGACAGGGTCCTACGAGCAGTACTTC.

This clonotype occurred many times. This chain joins TRBV24-1 and TRBJ2-2; no firm D call. Germline CDR1 KGHDR, CDR2 SFDVKD. The ends were cut back, 3 bases at V and 5 bases at J, with 12 bases in the middle. The CDR3 extends over 15 amino acids. The CDR3 reads CATSDRKWATGELFF. Written as DNA, the CDR3 is TGTGCCACCAGTGATCGGAAGTGGGCGACCGGGGAGCTGTTTTTT.

This clonotype was detected only a few times. The chain has TRBV10-2 and TRBJ2-1; no clear D gene. Germline V gene sequence: CDR1 WSHSY, CDR2 SAAADI. CDR3 size: 14 residues. The germline V and J ends were trimmed by 8 bases and 3 bases, with 14 bases remaining between them. The CDR3 DNA reads TGCGCCAGCGCCCTTTCCATTAACTACAATGAGCAGTTCTTC. It translates to CASALSINYNEQFF.

This clonotype was seen a handful of times. J is TRBJ1-1 and V is TRBV29-1; D not certain. The germline V gene encodes CDR1 SQVTM and CDR2 ANQGSEA. V lost 6 bases and J lost 1, with 15 bases in between. The CDR3 sequence is 14 residues long. The CDR3 DNA is TGCAGCGTAATAAACCGGACTGGGAACACTGAAGCTTTCTTT. As protein: CSVINRTGNTEAFF.

The chain links TRBV7-9 to TRBJ2-1, with D perhaps TRBD2 (7 bases). There are 15 residues in the CDR3. Germline CDR1 is SEHNR and CDR2 is FQNEAQ (reference sequence). Between the trimmed V and J ends, which lost 5 bases and 4 bases, there was a span of 15 bases. The CDR3 sequence is CASSPRGGFYNEQFF. CDR3 DNA sequence: TGTGCCAGCAGCCCAAGGGGGGGGTTTTACAATGAGCAGTTCTTC.

The chain links TRBV6-5 to TRBJ2-4, with 7 positions matching TRBD2. V lost 2 bases to trimming and J lost 1 base; unmatched junction nucleotides: 2. Germline-derived CDR1 and CDR2 are MNHEY and SVGAGI. The CDR3 is made up of 15 amino acids. The CDR3 protein is CASSYGGEAKNIQYF. The CDR3 DNA follows: TGTGCCAGCAGTTACGGGGGGGAGGCCAAAAACATTCAGTACTTC.